One sample yielded the 4 T cell receptor beta chains listed below, sequenced in a study of OX40 agonist ivuxolimab in advanced cancers. TCRdb keeps only in-frame clones here, not all; method: immunoSEQ multiplex PCR. The table shows tens of thousands of clones, with about 89% occurring only once. Sequencing used CD4+ or CD8+ T cells sorted from blood, obtained in a trial of the OX40 agonist ivuxolimab. These receptors all come from an adult with an advanced solid tumor such as melanoma, head and neck, liver or kidney cancer.

The genes are TRBV7-3 and TRBJ2-7, with D possibly being TRBD1 (6 bases). The CDR3 is 15 amino acids. The germline V and J ends were trimmed by 3 bases and 6 bases, with 18 bases remaining between them. Germline CDR1 reads SGHTA; CDR2 reads FQGTGA. For the CDR3, the DNA is TGTGCCAGCAGCTTCGGACAGACAACCTACCCCGAGCAGTACTTC. As protein: CASSFGQTTYPEQYF. Variable domain in full (rest from reference TRBV7-3 and TRBJ2-7): GAGVSQTPSNKVTEKGKYVELRCDPISGHTALYWYRQSLGQGPEFLIYFQGTGAADDSGLPNDRFFAVRPEGSVSTLKIQRTERGDSAVYLCASSFGQTTYPEQYFGPGTRLTVT.

The CDR3 DNA sequence: TGTGCCAGTATCTTTACAGGGGGCATCGCTGAAGCTTTCTTT. It is translated as CASIFTGGIAEAFF. The chain carries TRBV19 and TRBJ1-1; TRBD1 matches at 9 bases. Germline CDR1 is LNHDA and CDR2 is SQIVND (reference sequence). Germline trimming cut 7 bases from V and 6 bases from J; bases unmatched to any gene: 9. This CDR3 is built from 14 residues. Variable domain in full (rest from reference TRBV19 and TRBJ1-1): DGGITQSPKYLFRKEGQNVTLSCEQNLNHDAMYWYRQDPGQGLRLIYYSQIVNDFQKGDIAEGYSVSREKKESFPLTVTSAQKNPTAFYLCASIFTGGIAEAFFGQGTRLTVV.

The rearrangement joins TRBV30 to TRBJ2-7; D unclear. The CDR3 runs to 11 residues. V lost 1 base and J 6 bases, leaving 7 bases between the germline ends. From germline, CDR1 is GTSNPN and CDR2 SVGIG (reference sequence). The CDR3, as DNA: TGTGCCTGGAGTGACTTAATCGAGCAGTACTTC. It yields the protein CAWSDLIEQYF. Supplemented by reference TRBV30 and TRBJ2-7, the full variable domain reads SQTIHQWPATLVQPVGSPLSLECTVEGTSNPNLYWYRQAAGRGLQLLFYSVGIGQISSEVPQNLSASRPQDRQFILSSKKLLLSDSGFYLCAWSDLIEQYFGPGTRLTVT.

The V gene is TRBV4-1, the J gene TRBJ2-7, with a possible D match to TRBD2 (6 bases). Trimming left V 4 bases short and J 7 bases short, with 23 bases between. CDR1 is MGHRA, CDR2 YSYEKL, per germline. CDR3 length: 16 residues. CDR3 coding DNA: TGCGCCAGCAGCCCGGGAGTTAGACAACCCCTCGGAGAGCAGTACTTC. It encodes CASSPGVRQPLGEQYF.